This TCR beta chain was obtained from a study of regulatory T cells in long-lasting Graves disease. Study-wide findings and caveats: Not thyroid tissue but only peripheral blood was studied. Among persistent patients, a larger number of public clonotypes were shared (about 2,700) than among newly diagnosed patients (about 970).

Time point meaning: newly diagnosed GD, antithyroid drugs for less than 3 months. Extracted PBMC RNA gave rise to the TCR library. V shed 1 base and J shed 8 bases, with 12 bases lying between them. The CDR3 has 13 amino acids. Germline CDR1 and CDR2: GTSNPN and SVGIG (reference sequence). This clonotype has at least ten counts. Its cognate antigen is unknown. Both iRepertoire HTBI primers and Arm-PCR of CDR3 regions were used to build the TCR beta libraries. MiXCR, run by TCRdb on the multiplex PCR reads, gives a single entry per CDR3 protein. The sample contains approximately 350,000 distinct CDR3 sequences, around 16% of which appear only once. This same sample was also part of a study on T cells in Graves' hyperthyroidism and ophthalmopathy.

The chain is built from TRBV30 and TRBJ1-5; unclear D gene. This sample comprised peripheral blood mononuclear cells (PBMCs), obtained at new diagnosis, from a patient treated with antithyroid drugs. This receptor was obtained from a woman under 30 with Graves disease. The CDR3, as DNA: TGTGCCTGGAGTGATGGTTGGCGTGAGCCCCAGCATTTT. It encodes CAWSDGWREPQHF.